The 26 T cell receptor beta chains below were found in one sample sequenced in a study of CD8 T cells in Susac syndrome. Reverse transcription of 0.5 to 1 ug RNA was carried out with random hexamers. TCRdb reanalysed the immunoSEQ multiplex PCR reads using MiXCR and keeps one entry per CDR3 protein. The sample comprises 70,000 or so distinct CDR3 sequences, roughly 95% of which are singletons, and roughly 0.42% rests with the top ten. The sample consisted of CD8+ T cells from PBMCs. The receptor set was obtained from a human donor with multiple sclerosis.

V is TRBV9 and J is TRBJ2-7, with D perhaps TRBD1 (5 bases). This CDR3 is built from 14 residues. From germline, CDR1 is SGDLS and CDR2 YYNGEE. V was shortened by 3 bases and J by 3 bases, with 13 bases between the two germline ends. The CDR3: CASSADSLIYEQYF. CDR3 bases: TGTGCCAGCAGCGCTGACAGTCTGATCTACGAGCAGTACTTC.

This chain's CDR3 is CASSLESSGRSSYEQYF. The CDR3 coding sequence is TGTGCCAGCAGCTTGGAGAGTAGCGGGAGGAGCTCCTACGAGCAGTACTTC. The chain is built from TRBV5-6 and TRBJ2-7, with 10 bases that match TRBD2. The CDR3 totals 17 residues. The germline CDR1 and CDR2 sequences are SGHDT and YYEEEE. The V gene end was trimmed by 0 bases and the J gene end by 0 bases; junction bases not matched to a gene: 6.

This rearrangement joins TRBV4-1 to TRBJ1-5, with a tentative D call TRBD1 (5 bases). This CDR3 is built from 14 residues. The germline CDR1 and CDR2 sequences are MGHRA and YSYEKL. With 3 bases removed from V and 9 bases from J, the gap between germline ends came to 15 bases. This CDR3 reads CASSHSRVIRPQHF. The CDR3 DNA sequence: TGCGCCAGCAGCCATTCCAGGGTAATCAGGCCCCAGCATTTT.

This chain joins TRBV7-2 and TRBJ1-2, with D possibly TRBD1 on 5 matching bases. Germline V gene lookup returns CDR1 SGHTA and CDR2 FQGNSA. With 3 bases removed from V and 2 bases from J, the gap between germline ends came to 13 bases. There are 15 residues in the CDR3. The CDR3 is CASSFGGDRNYGYTF. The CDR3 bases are TGTGCCAGCAGCTTTGGGGGGGACCGGAACTATGGCTACACCTTC.

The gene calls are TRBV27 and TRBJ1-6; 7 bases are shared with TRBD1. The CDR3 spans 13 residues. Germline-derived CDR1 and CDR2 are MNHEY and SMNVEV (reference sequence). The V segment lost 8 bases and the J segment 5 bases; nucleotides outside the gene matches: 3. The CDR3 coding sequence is TGTGCCAGCTCGGGACAGAATAATTCACCCCTCCACTTT. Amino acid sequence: CASSGQNNSPLHF.

CDR3 sequence: CASSLAQGVKNIQYF. The CDR3 DNA follows: TGTGCCAGCAGCTTAGCGCAGGGAGTCAAAAACATTCAGTACTTC. V and J are TRBV7-9 and TRBJ2-4; D tentatively reads TRBD1 or TRBD2 (5 bases each). The CDR3 extends over 15 amino acids. The germline V gene has CDR1 SEHNR and CDR2 FQNEAQ (reference sequence). V lost 0 bases and J lost 3, with 9 bases in between.

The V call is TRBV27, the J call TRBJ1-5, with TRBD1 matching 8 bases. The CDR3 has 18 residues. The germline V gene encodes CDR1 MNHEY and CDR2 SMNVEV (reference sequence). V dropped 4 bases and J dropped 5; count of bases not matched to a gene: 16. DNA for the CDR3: TGTGCCAGCAGTTCGACAGGGGCCCTCCGGAGTGGGGATCAGCCCCAGCATTTT. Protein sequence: CASSSTGALRSGDQPQHF.

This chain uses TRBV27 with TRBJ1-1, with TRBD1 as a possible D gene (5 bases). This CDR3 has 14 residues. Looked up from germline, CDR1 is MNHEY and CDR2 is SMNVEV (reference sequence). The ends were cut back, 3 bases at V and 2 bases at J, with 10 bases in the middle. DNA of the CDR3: TGTGCCAGCAGTTTTCGGGGGTCAAACACTGAAGCTTTCTTT. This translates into CASSFRGSNTEAFF.

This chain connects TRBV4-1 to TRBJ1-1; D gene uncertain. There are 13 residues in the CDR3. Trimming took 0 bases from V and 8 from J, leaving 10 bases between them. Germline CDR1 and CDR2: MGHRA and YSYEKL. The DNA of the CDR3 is TGCGCCAGCAGCCAAGATAAAAGGGAAGAAGCTTTCTTT. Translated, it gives CASSQDKREEAFF.

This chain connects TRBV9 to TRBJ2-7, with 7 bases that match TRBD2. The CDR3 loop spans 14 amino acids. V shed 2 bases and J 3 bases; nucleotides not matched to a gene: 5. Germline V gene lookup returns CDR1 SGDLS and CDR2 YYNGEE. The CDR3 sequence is CASSVRDYNYEQYF. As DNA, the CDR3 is TGTGCCAGCAGCGTCCGGGACTACAACTACGAGCAGTACTTC.

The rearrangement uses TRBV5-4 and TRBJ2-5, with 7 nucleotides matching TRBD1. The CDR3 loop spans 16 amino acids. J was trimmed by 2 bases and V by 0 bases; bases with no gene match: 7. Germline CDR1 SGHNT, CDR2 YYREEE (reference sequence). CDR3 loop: CASSLVQGKGQETQYF. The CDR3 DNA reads TGTGCCAGCAGCTTGGTACAGGGGAAGGGTCAAGAGACCCAGTACTTC. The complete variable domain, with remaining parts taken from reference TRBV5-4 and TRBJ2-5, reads ETGVTQSPTHLIKTRGQQVTLRCSSQSGHNTVSWYQQALGQGPQFIFQYYREEENGRGNFPPRFSGLQFPNYSSELNVNALELDDSALYLCASSLVQGKGQETQYFGPGTRLLVL.

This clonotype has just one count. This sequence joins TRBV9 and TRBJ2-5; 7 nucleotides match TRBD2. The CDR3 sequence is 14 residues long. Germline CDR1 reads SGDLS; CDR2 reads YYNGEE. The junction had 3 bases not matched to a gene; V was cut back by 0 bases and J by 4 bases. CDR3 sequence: CASSVGGGTETQYF. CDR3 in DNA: TGTGCCAGCAGCGTAGGGGGAGGGACAGAGACCCAGTACTTC.

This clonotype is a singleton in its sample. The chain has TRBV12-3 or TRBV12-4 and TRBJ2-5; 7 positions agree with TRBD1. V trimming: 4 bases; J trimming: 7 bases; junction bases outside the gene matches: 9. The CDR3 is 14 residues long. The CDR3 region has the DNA TGTGCCAGCAGTTACTCGGGACAGTGGGGGACCCAGTACTTC. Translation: CASSYSGQWGTQYF.

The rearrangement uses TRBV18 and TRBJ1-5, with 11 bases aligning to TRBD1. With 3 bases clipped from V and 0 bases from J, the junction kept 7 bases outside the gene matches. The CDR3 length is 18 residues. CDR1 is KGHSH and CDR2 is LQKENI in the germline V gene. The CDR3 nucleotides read TGTGCCAGCTCACCCCCGGGACAGGGGGTCAATAGCAATCAGCCCCAGCATTTT. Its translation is CASSPPGQGVNSNQPQHF. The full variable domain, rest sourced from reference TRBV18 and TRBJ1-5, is NAGVMQNPRHLVRRRGQEARLRCSPMKGHSHVYWYRQLPEEGLKFMVYLQKENIIDESGMPKERFSAEFPKEGPSILRIQQVVRGDSAAYFCASSPPGQGVNSNQPQHFGDGTRLSIL.

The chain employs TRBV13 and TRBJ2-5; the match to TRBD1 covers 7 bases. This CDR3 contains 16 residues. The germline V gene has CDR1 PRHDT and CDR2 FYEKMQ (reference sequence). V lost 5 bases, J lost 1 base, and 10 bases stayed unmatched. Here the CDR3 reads CASSPRLDRTQETQYF. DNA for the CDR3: TGTGCCAGCAGCCCGCGATTGGACAGGACCCAAGAGACCCAGTACTTC. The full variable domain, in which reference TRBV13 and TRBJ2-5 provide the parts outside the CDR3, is AAGVIQSPRHLIKEKRETATLKCYPIPRHDTVYWYQQGPGQDPQFLISFYEKMQSDKGSIPDRFSAQQFSDYHSELNMSSLELGDSALYFCASSPRLDRTQETQYFGPGTRLLVL.

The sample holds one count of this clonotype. The CDR3 loop reads CASSGGFGSTDTQYF. Written as DNA, the CDR3 is TGTGCCAGCAGTGGAGGATTCGGCAGCACAGATACGCAGTATTTT. The chain is built from TRBV6-2 or TRBV6-3 and TRBJ2-3, with TRBD2 as a possible D gene (5 bases). CDR1 and CDR2 from the germline V gene are MNHEY and SVGEGT. The CDR3 consists of 15 residues. Trimming shortened V by 5 bases and J by 0 bases, and 12 bases separated the two germline ends.

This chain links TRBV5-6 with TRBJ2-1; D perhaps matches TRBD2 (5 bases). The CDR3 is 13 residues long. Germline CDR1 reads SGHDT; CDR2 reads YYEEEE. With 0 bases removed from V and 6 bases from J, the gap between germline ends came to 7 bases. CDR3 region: CASSLGTPNEQFF. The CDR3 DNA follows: TGTGCCAGCAGCTTGGGGACTCCCAATGAGCAGTTCTTC.

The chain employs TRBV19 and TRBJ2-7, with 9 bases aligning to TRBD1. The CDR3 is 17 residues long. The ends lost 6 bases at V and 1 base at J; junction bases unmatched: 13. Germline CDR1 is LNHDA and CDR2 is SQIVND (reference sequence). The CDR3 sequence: CASRPTGGRSRSYEQYF. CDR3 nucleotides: TGTGCCAGTAGACCGACAGGGGGAAGATCCCGGTCCTACGAGCAGTACTTC.

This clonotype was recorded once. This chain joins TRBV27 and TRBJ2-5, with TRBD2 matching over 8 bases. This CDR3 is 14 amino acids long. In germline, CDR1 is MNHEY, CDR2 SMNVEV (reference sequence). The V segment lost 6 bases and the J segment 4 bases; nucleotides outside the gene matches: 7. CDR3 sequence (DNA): TGTGCCAGCAGCCCTCACAGCGGGGGAGAGACCCAGTACTTC. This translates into CASSPHSGGETQYF.

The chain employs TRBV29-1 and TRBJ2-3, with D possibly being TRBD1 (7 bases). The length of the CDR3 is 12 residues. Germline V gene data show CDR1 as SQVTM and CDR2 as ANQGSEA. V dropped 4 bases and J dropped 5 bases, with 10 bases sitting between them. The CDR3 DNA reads TGCAGCGTTGGCAGGGGGGAAGATACGCAGTATTTT. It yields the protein CSVGRGEDTQYF.

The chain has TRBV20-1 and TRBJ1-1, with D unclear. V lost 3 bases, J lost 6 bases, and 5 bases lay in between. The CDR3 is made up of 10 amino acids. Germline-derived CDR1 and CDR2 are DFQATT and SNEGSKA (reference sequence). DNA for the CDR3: TGCAGTGCTAGCCTTTCTGAAGCTTTCTTT. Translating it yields CSASLSEAFF.

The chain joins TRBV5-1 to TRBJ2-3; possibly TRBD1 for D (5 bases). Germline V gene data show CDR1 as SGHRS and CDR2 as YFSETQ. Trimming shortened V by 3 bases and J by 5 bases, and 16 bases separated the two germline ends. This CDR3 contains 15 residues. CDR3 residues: CASSSQDVLRDTQYF. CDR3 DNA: TGCGCCAGCAGCTCACAGGACGTATTGAGAGATACGCAGTATTTT.

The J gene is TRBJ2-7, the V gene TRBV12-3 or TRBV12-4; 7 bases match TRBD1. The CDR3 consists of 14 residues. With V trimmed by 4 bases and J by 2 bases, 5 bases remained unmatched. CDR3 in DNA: TGTGCCAGCAGTTACGGGACAGCCACCTACGAGCAGTACTTC. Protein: CASSYGTATYEQYF.

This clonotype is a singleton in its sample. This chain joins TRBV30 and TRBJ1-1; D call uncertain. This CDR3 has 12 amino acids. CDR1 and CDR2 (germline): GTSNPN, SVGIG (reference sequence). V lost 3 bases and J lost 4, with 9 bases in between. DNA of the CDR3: TGTGCCTGGAGACGGGGTTCCACTGAAGCTTTCTTT. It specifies CAWRRGSTEAFF.

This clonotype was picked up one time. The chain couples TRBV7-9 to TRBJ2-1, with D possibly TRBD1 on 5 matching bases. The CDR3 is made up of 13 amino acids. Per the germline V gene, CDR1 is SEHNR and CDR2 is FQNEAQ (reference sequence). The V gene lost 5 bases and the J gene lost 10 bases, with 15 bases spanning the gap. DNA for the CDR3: TGTGCCAGCAGCCTTGTGGGGCCCCAGGAGCAGTTCTTC. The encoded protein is CASSLVGPQEQFF.

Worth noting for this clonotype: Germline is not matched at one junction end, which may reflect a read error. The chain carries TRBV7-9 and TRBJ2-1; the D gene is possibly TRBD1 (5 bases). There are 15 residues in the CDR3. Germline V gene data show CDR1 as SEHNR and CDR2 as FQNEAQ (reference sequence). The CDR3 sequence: CASSLGVSSYNEQFF. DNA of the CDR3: TGTGCCAGCAGTTTAGGGGTAAGCTCCTACAATGAGCAGTTCTTC. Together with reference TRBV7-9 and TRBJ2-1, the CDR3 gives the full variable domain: DTGVSQNPRHKITKRGQNVTFRCDPISEHNRLYWYRQTLGQGPEFLTYFQNEAQLEKSRLLSDRFSAERPKGSFSTLEIQRTEQGDSAMYLCASSLGVSSYNEQFFGPGTRLTVL.